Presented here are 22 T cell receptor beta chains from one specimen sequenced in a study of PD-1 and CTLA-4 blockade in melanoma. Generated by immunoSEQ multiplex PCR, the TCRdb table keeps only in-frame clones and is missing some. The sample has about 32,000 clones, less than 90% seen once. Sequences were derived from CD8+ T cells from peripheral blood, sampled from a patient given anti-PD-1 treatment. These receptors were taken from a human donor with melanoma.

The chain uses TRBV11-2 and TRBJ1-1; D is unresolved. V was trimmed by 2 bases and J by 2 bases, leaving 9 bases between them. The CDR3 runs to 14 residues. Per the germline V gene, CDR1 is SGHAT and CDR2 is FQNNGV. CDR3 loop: CASSLLRYNTEAFF. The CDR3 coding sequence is TGTGCCAGCAGCTTACTGAGATACAACACTGAAGCTTTCTTT. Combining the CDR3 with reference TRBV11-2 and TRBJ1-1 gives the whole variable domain EAGVAQSPRYKIIEKRQSVAFWCNPISGHATLYWYQQILGQGPKLLIQFQNNGVVDDSQLPKDRFSAERLKGVDSTLKIQPAKLEDSAVYLCASSLLRYNTEAFFGQGTRLTVV.

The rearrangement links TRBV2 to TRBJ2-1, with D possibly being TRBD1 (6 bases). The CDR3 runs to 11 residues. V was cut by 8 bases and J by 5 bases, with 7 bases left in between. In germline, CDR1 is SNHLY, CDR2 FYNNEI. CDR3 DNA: TGTGCCAGCGGACAGAACAATGAGCAGTTCTTC. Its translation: CASGQNNEQFF. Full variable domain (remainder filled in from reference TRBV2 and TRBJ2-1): EPEVTQTPSHQVTQMGQEVILRCVPISNHLYFYWYRQILGQKVEFLVSFYNNEISEKSEIFDDQFSVERPDGSNFTLKIRSTKLEDSAMYFCASGQNNEQFFGPGTRLTVL.

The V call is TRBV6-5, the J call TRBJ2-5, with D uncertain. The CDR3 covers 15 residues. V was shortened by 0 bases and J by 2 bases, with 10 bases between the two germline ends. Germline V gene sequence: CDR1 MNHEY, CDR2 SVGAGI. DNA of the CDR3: TGTGCCAGCAGTTACTCCCCGGACGTACAAGAGACCCAGTACTTC. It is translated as CASSYSPDVQETQYF.

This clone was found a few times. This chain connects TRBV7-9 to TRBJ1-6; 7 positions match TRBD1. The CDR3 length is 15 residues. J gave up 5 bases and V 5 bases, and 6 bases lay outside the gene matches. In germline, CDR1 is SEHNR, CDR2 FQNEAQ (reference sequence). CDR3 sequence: CASSAGTENNSPLHF. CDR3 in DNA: TGTGCCAGCAGCGCCGGGACAGAGAATAATTCACCCCTCCACTTT.

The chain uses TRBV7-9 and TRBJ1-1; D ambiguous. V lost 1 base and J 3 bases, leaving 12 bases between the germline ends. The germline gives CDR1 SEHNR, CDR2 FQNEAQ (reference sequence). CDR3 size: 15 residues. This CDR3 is CASSLVRGGYTEAFF. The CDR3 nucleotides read TGTGCCAGCAGCTTAGTTCGGGGAGGTTACACTGAAGCTTTCTTT.

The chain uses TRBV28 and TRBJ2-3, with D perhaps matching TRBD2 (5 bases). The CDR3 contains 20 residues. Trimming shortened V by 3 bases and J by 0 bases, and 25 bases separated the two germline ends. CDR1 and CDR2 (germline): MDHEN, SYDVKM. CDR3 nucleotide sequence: TGTGCCAGCAGTTTCCATCGGGGAGACCTCTTCCTTTCTAGCACAGATACGCAGTATTTT. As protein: CASSFHRGDLFLSSTDTQYF.

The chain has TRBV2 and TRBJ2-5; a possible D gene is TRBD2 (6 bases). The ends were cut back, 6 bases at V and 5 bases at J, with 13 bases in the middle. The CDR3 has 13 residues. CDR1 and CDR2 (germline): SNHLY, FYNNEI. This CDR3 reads CASRPGEAETQYF. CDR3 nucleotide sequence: TGTGCCAGCAGGCCTGGGGAGGCGGAGACCCAGTACTTC. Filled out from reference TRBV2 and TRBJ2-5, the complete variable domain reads EPEVTQTPSHQVTQMGQEVILRCVPISNHLYFYWYRQILGQKVEFLVSFYNNEISEKSEIFDDQFSVERPDGSNFTLKIRSTKLEDSAMYFCASRPGEAETQYFGPGTRLLVL.

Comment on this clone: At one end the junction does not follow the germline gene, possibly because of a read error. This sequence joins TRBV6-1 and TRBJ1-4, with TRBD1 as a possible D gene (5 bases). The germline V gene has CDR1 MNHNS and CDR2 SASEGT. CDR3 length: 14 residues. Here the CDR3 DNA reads TGTGCCAGCGGTGAGGACACTTACTCTGAAAAACTGTTTTTT. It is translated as CASGEDTYSEKLFF.

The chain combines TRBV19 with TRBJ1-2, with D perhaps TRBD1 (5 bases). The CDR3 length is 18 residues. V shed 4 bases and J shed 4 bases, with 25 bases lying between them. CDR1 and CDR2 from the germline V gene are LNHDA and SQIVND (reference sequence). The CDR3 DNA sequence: TGTGCCAGTAGTACCGTCCGGGACGTGATCACCCTATCCTATGGCTACACCTTC. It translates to CASSTVRDVITLSYGYTF.

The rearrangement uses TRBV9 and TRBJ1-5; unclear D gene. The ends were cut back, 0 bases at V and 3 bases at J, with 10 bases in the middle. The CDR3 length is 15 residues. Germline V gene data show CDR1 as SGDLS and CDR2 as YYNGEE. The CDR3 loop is CASSVGHGPNQPQHF. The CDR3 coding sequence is TGTGCCAGCAGCGTAGGTCACGGACCCAATCAGCCCCAGCATTTT.

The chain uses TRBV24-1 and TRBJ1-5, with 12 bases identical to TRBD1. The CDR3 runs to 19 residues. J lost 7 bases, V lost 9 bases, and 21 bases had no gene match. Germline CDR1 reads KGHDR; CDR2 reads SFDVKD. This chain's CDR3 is CATLNPGTGGAWVRQPQHF. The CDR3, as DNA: TGTGCCACCTTAAACCCCGGGACAGGGGGCGCTTGGGTAAGACAGCCCCAGCATTTT.

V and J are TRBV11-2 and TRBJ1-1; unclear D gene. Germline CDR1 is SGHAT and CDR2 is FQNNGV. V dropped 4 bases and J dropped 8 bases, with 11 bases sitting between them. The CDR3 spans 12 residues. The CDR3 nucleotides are TGTGCCAGCAGCTGGGTGCCGGGGGAAGCTTTCTTT. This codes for CASSWVPGEAFF.

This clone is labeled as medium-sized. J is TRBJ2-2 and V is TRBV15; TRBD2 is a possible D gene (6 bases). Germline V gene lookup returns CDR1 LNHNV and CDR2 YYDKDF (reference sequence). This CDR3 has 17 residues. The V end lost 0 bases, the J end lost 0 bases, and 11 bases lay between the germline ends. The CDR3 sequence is CATSREGGVANTGELFF. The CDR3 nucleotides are TGTGCCACCAGCAGAGAAGGAGGGGTAGCGAACACCGGGGAGCTGTTTTTT.

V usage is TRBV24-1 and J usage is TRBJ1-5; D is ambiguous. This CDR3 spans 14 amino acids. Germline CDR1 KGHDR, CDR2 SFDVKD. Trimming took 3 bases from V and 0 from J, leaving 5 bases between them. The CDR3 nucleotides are TGTGCCACCAGTGATATAGATAGCAATCAGCCCCAGCATTTT. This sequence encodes CATSDIDSNQPQHF.

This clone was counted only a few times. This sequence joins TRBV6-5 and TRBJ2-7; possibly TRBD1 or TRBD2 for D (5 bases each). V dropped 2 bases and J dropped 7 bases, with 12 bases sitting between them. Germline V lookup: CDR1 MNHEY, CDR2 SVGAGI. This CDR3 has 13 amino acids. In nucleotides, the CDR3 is TGTGCCAGCAGTTACGGGACGTCGGGGGAGCAGTACTTC. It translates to CASSYGTSGEQYF.

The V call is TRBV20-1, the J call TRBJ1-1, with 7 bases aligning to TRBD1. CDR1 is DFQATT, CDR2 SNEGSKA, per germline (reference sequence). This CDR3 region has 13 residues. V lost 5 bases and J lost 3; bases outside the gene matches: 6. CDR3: CSARVTGDTEAFF. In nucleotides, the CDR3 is TGCAGTGCTCGTGTAACAGGGGACACTGAAGCTTTCTTT.

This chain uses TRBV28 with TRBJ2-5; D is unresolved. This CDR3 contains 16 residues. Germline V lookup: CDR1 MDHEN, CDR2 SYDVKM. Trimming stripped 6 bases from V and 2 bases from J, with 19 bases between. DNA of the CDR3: TGTGCCAGCAGCCCACGCGCGAGCCAGCCGCAAGAGACCCAGTACTTC. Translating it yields CASSPRASQPQETQYF.

Here the CDR3 reads CASSTNTEAFF. CDR3 nucleotides: TGTGCCAGTAGTACCAACACTGAAGCTTTCTTT. This chain uses TRBV19 with TRBJ1-1, with D uncertain. V was trimmed by 4 bases and J by 2 bases, leaving 2 bases between them. This CDR3 spans 11 amino acids. Germline loops: CDR1 LNHDA, CDR2 SQIVND (reference sequence).

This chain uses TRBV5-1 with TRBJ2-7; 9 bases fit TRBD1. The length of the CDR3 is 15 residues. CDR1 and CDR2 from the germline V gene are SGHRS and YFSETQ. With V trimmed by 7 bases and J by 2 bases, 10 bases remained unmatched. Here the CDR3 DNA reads TGCGCCAGCTCCCCACCGGGACAGGGAACCTACGAGCAGTACTTC. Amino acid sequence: CASSPPGQGTYEQYF.

For the CDR3, the DNA is TGTGCCAGCAGAGATAGGGGAGCCGGGTTGATTGGTACGCAGTATTTT. Translated, it gives CASRDRGAGLIGTQYF. V and J are TRBV28 and TRBJ2-3, with D possibly being TRBD1 or TRBD2 (5 bases each). Germline CDR1 reads MDHEN; CDR2 reads SYDVKM. The CDR3 covers 16 residues. V gave up 6 bases and J gave up 8 bases, with 24 bases separating them. Full variable domain (rest looked up from reference TRBV28 and TRBJ2-3): DVKVTQSSRYLVKRTGEKVFLECVQDMDHENMFWYRQDPGLGLRLIYFSYDVKMKEKGDIPEGYSVSREKKERFSLILESASTNQTSMYLCASRDRGAGLIGTQYFGPGTRLTVL.

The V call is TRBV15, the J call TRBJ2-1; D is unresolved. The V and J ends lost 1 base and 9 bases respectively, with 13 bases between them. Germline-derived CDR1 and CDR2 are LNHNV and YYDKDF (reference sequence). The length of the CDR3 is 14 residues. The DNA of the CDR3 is TGTGCCACCAGCAGAGTATCGGACCGCGGTGAGCAGTTCTTC. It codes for CATSRVSDRGEQFF.

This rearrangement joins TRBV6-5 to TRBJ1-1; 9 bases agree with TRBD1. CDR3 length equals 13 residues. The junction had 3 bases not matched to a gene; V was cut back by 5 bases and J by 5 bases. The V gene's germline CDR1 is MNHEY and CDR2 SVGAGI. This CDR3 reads CASSTGGWTEAFF. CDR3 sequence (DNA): TGTGCCAGCAGTACAGGGGGCTGGACTGAAGCTTTCTTT.